This T cell receptor (beta chain) appears in the sequencing data of a study of T cell changes during pregnancy in multiple sclerosis. Profiling relied on immunoSEQ multiplex PCR, and the TCRdb table lists in-frame clones only, not all of them. Of some 60,000 clones in the sample, around 93% are singletons; the top ten hold less than 2%. This TCR derives from a female donor with multiple sclerosis, enrolled in a pregnancy study. This specimen was peripheral blood, taken after pregnancy.

The CDR3 spells CSVGGTLYNEQFF. CDR3 coding DNA: TGCAGCGTTGGTGGGACTCTTTACAATGAGCAGTTCTTC. J is TRBJ2-1 and V is TRBV29-1, with D possibly TRBD2 on 6 matching bases. V gave up 4 bases and J gave up 4 bases, with 11 bases separating them. In germline, CDR1 is SQVTM, CDR2 ANQGSEA. The CDR3 consists of 13 residues.